This T cell receptor (beta chain) was captured in a study of shared clonotypes between healthy human individuals. The study, taken as a whole, reports: In contrast to clonotypes shared by all four donors, non-shared clonotypes had lower generation probabilities. Researchers found naive subsets generally carried larger estimated richness than memory subsets.

In the case of this clone: What it binds is unknown.

The germline V gene encodes CDR1 SQVTM and CDR2 ANQGSEA. V gave up 5 bases and J gave up 0 bases, with 9 bases separating them. This CDR3 is 13 amino acids long. Clones were sequenced by immunoSEQ multiplex PCR, and TCRdb holds only the in-frame ones, with some missing. The sample lists 2 million to 2.5 million clones, under 95% seen once, with around 0.38% in the top ten. This clonotype originated in a man aged 18 to 35 in good health. Some clones in this sample may be carry-over from other donors' samples. The chain links TRBV29-1 to TRBJ2-3; D unresolved. Sequencing was performed on naive CD4+ T cells from PBMCs. The subset was: CD45RA+ positively selected. The CDR3 loop reads CSVWTASTDTQYF. For the CDR3, the DNA is TGCAGCGTTTGGACGGCTAGCACAGATACGCAGTATTTT.